This T cell receptor beta chain was captured by sequencing in a study of T cell changes during pregnancy in multiple sclerosis. Assay used: immunoSEQ multiplex PCR; TCRdb lists only in-frame clones, some missing. The sample shows about 42,000 clones, about nine tenths of them seen only once. The source of this sequence is a female donor with multiple sclerosis, enrolled in a pregnancy study. Here the sequenced sample was CD4+ T cells from peripheral blood mononuclear cells, taken before pregnancy.

Here the CDR3 DNA reads TGTGCCAGCCGAACAGGCTACGAGCAGTACTTC. Encoded protein: CASRTGYEQYF. The chain is built from TRBV6-5 and TRBJ2-7; maybe TRBD1 (5 bases). CDR3 length: 11 residues. The germline V gene has CDR1 MNHEY and CDR2 SVGAGI. V lost 8 bases to trimming and J lost 3 bases, with 8 bases between them.